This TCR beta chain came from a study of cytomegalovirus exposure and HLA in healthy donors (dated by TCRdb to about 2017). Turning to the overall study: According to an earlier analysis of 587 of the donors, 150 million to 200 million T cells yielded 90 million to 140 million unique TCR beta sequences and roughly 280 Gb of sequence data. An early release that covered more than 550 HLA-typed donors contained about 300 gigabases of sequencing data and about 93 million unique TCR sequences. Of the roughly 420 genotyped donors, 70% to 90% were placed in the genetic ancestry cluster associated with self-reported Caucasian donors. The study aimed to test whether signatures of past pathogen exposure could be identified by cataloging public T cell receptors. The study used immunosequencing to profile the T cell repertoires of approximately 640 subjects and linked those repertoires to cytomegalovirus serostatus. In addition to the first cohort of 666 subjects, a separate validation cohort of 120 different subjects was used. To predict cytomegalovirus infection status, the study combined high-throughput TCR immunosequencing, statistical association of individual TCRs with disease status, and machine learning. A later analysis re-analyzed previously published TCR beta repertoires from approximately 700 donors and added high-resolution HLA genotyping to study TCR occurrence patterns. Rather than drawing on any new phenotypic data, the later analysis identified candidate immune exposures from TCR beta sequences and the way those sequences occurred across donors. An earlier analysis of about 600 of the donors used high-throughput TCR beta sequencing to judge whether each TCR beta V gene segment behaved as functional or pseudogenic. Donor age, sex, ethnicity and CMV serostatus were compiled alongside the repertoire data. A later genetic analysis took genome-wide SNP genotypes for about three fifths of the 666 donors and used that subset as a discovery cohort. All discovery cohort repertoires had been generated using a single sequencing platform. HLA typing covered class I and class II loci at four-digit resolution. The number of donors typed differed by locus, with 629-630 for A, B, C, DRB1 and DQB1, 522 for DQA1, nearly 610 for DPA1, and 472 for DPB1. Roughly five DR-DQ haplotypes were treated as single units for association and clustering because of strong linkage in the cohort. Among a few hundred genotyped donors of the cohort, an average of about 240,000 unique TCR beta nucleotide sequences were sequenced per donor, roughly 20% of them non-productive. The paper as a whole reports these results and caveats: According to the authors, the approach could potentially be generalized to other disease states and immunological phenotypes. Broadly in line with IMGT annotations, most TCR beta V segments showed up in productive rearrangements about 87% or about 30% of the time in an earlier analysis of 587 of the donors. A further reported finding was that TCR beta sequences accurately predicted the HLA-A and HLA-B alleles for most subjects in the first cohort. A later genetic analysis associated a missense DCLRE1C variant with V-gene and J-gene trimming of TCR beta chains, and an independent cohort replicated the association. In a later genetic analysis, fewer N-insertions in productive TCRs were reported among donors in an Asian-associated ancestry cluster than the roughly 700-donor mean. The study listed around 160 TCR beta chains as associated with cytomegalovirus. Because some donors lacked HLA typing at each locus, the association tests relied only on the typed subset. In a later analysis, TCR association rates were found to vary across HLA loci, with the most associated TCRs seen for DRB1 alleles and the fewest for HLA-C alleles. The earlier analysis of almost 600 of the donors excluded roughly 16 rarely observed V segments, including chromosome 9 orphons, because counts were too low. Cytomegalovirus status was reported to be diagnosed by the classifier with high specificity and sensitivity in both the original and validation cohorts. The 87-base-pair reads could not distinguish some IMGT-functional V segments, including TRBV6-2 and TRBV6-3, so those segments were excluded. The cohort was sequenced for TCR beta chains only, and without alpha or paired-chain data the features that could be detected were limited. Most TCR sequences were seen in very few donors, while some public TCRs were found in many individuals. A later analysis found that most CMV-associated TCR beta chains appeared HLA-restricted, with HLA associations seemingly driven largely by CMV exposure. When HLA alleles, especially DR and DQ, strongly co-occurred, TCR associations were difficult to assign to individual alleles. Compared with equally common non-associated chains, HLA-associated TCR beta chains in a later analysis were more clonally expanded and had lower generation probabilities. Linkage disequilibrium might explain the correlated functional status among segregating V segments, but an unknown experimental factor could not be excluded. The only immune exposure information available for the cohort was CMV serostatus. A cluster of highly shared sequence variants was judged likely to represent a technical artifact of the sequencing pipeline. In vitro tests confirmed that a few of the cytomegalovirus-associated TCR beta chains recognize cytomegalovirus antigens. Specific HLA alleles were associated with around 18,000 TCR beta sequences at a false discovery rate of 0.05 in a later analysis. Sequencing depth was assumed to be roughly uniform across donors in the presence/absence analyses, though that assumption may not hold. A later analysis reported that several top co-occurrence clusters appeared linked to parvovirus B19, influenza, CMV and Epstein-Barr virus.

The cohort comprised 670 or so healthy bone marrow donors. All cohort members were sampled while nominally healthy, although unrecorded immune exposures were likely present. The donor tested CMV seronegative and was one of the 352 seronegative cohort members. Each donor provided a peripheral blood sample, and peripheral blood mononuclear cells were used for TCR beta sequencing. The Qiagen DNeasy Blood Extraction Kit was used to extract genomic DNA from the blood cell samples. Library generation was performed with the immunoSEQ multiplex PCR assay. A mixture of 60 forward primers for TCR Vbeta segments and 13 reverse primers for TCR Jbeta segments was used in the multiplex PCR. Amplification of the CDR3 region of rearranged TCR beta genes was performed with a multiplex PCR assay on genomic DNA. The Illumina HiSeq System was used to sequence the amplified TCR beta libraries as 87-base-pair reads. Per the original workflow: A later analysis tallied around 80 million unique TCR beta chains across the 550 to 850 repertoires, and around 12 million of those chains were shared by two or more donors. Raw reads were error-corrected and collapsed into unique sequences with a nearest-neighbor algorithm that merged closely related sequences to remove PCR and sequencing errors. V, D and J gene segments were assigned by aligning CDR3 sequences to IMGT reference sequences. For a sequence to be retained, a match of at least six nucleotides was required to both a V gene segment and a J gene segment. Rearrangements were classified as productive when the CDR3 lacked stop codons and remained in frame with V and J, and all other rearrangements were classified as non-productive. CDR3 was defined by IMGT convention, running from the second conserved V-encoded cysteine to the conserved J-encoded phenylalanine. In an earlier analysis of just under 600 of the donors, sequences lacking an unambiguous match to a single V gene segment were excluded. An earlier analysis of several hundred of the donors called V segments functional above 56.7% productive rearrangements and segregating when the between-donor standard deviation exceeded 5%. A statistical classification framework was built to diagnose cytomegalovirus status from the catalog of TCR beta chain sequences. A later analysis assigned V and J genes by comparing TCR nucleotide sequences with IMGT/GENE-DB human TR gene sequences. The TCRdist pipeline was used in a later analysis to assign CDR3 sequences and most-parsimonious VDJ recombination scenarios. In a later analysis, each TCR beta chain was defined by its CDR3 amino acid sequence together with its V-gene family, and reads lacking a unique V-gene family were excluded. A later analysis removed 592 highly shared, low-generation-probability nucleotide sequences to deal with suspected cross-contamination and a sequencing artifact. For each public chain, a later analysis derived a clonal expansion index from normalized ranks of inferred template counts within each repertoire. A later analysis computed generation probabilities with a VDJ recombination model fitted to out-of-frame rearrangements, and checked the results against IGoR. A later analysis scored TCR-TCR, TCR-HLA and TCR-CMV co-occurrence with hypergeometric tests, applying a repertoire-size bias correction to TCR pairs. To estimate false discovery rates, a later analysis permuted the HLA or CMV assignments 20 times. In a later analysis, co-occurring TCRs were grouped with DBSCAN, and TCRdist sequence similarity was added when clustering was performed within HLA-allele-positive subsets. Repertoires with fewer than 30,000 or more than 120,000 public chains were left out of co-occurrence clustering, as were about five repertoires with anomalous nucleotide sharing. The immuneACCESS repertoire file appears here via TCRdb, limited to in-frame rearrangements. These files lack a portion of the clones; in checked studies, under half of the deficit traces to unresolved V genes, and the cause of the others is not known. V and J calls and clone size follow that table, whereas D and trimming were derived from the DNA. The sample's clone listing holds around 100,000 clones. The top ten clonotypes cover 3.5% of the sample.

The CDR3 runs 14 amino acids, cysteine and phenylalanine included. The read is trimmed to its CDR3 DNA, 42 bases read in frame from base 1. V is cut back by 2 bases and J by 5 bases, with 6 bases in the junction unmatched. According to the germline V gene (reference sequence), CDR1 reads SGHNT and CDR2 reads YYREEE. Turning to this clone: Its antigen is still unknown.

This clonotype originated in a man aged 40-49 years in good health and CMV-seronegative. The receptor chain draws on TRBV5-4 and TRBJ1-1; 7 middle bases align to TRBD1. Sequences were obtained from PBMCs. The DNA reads TGTGCCAGCAGCTTCACCCAGGGGGGAACTGAAGCTTTCTTT. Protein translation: CASSFTQGGTEAFF.